This T cell receptor (beta chain) was sequenced in a study of PD-L1 blockade in urothelial cancer. Turning to the study itself: Study patients had been treated with 0 to 3 previous chemotherapy regimens. General study results and limits: Lower than median blood TCR clonality before treatment predicted better survival.

Produced via immunoSEQ multiplex PCR; TCRdb's table is partial and in-frame only. The data contain 70,000 to 75,000 clones, 65% to 85% of them singletons. As to this clone: As yet, its antigen is unknown.

The CDR3 totals 11 residues. Trimming cost V 5 bases and J 1 base, with 5 bases left between them. The germline V gene has CDR1 SQVTM and CDR2 ANQGSEA. Time point described: pretreatment peripheral blood. Samples spanned pretreatment and treatment, with 1 to 8 time points per patient. The sequence came from a woman aged 70-85 years with urothelial cancer. This chain joins TRBV29-1 and TRBJ1-2; D is unclear. Material: PBMCs, obtained around atezolizumab (anti-PD-L1) treatment. The CDR3 protein is CSVPYNYGYTF. In DNA, the CDR3 is TGCAGCGTTCCCTATAACTATGGCTACACCTTC.